This T cell receptor (beta chain) derives from a study of blood T cell repertoires in COVID-19. About the research overall: Some COVID-19 samples were acute and others convalescent; all came from the United States, Italy and Spain. PBMCs, B-cell-depleted T cells, or T cells were the source of the cDNA or gDNA that made up the material.

As processed by the authors: Amplifying reference gene primers gave estimates of nucleated cell counts. Clones were sequenced by immunoSEQ multiplex PCR, and TCRdb holds only the in-frame ones, with some missing. That table gives V, J and clone size, and the DNA gave D and trimming. The sample shows around 300,000 clones, 90% of them seen only once. This CDR3 is 18 amino acids long. Trimming left V 1 base short and J 1 base short, with 19 bases between. Germline loops: CDR1 SGHVS, CDR2 FNYEAQ. Seattle cases were enrolled at active infection and followed longitudinally. Material: peripheral blood. The chain carries TRBV7-6 and TRBJ2-5, with TRBD1 as a possible D gene (6 bases). The clonotype originates from a middle-aged woman with COVID-19, enrolled during active disease. In nucleotides, the CDR3 is TGTGCCAGCAGCTTAGGGACAGTTTCCCTTTCATTCCAAGAGACCCAGTACTTC. It encodes CASSLGTVSLSFQETQYF.